The next 21 T cell receptor beta chains were all read from a single sample in a study of blood T cell repertoires in COVID-19. Data came from immunoSEQ multiplex PCR; TCRdb stores just in-frame clones and leaves some out. The sample holds some 180,000 clones, around 80% seen once. Sequences were obtained from peripheral blood. These receptors were obtained from a woman in her sixties or seventies with COVID-19, enrolled during active disease.

The chain combines TRBV28 with TRBJ2-3; D ambiguous. V lost 3 bases to trimming and J lost 3 bases, with 13 bases between them. Germline V gene sequence: CDR1 MDHEN, CDR2 SYDVKM. The CDR3 runs to 15 residues. CDR3 sequence reads: CASSLPLGVTDTQYF. Here the CDR3 DNA reads TGTGCCAGCAGTTTGCCCCTCGGAGTAACAGATACGCAGTATTTT.

A single count supports this clone. In DNA form, the CDR3 reads TGTGCCAGCAGCTTAGTCGAAAAAGCACGGGAGCAGTACTTC. This encodes CASSLVEKAREQYF. The chain combines TRBV7-9 with TRBJ2-7; no clear D gene. The V end lost 1 base, the J end lost 7 bases, and 14 bases lay between the germline ends. CDR1 is SEHNR and CDR2 is FQNEAQ in the germline V gene (reference sequence). The CDR3 has 14 residues.

V and J are TRBV5-1 and TRBJ1-1, with 9 bases that match TRBD1. V lost 0 bases to trimming and J lost 5 bases; unmatched junction nucleotides: 2. Germline-derived CDR1 and CDR2 are SGHRS and YFSETQ. The CDR3 contains 14 residues. The CDR3 loop is CASSLGDRVTEAFF. In nucleotides, the CDR3 is TGCGCCAGCAGCTTGGGGGACAGGGTTACTGAAGCTTTCTTT.

The rearrangement uses TRBV9 and TRBJ1-2; a possible D gene is TRBD1 (6 bases). V was clipped by 0 bases and J by 6 bases, with 9 bases between them. The CDR3 runs 13 residues. Germline CDR1 and CDR2: SGDLS and YYNGEE. The CDR3 reads CASSVVQGNGYTF. In DNA, the CDR3 is TGTGCCAGCAGCGTAGTACAGGGCAATGGCTACACCTTC. Supplemented by reference TRBV9 and TRBJ1-2, the full variable domain reads DSGVTQTPKHLITATGQRVTLRCSPRSGDLSVYWYQQSLDQGLQFLIQYYNGEERAKGNILERFSAQQFPDLHSELNLSSLELGDSALYFCASSVVQGNGYTFGSGTRLTVV.

The chain carries TRBV4-2 and TRBJ1-2; D is perhaps TRBD1 (5 bases). The CDR3 length is 14 residues. Germline V gives CDR1 LGHNA, CDR2 YNFKEQ. V shed 1 base and J shed 4 bases, with 10 bases lying between them. CDR3 protein: CASSQGMGGYGYTF. CDR3 bases: TGTGCCAGCAGCCAAGGGATGGGGGGCTATGGCTACACCTTC.

V and J are TRBV28 and TRBJ2-3; D possibly corresponds to TRBD2 (6 bases). The CDR3 totals 17 residues. The germline CDR1 and CDR2 sequences are MDHEN and SYDVKM. The V gene lost 5 bases and the J gene lost 2 bases, with 20 bases spanning the gap. Here the CDR3 reads CASSPTFGGELTDTQYF. Here the CDR3 DNA reads TGTGCCAGCAGTCCAACCTTCGGCGGGGAGCTCACAGATACGCAGTATTTT. Full variable domain (missing parts from reference TRBV28 and TRBJ2-3): DVKVTQSSRYLVKRTGEKVFLECVQDMDHENMFWYRQDPGLGLRLIYFSYDVKMKEKGDIPEGYSVSREKKERFSLILESASTNQTSMYLCASSPTFGGELTDTQYFGPGTRLTVL.

This chain links TRBV7-9 with TRBJ2-7; 9 bases align to TRBD1. V lost 5 bases to trimming and J lost 9 bases; unmatched junction nucleotides: 5. CDR1 and CDR2 from the germline V gene are SEHNR and FQNEAQ (reference sequence). The CDR3 runs 12 residues. The CDR3 is CASSMDRGRQYV. CDR3 coding DNA: TGTGCCAGCAGCATGGACAGGGGAAGGCAGTACGTC.

J is TRBJ1-6 and V is TRBV21-1; the tabulated D call, TRBD1, remains unverified against the DNA. TRBV21-1 is annotated as a pseudogene. The CDR3 length is 16 residues. The CDR3 region has the DNA TGTGCCAGCAGCAAAGCCAGGACAGGGTACAAGTCACCCCTCCACTTT. Its protein product is CASSKARTGYKSPLHF.

This sequence joins TRBV6-5 and TRBJ1-1, with 8 bases aligning to TRBD1. V was clipped by 6 bases and J by 8 bases; unmatched bases: 8. There are 13 residues in the CDR3. The V gene's germline CDR1 is MNHEY and CDR2 SVGAGI. CDR3 sequence reads: CASSPRAGGEAFF. The CDR3 nucleotides are TGTGCCAGCAGCCCGCGAGCAGGGGGCGAAGCTTTCTTT.

J is TRBJ1-1 and V is TRBV6-1; 7 positions match TRBD1. Losses at the gene ends were 1 base for V and 3 bases for J; bases not matched to a gene: 11. CDR3 length equals 17 residues. The germline V gene has CDR1 MNHNS and CDR2 SASEGT. CDR3 bases: TGTGCCAGCAGTGAAGATATACGGAGGGGGCGGGACACTGAAGCTTTCTTT. Its translation is CASSEDIRRGRDTEAFF.

This chain joins TRBV9 and TRBJ1-5; D possibly corresponds to TRBD1 (6 bases). The ends were cut back, 3 bases at V and 4 bases at J, with 11 bases in the middle. Germline V CDR1 and CDR2: SGDLS, YYNGEE. This CDR3 is built from 14 residues. CDR3 DNA sequence: TGTGCCAGCAGCGCCGGGACACTAAATCAGCCCCAGCATTTT. The encoded protein is CASSAGTLNQPQHF.

The chain joins TRBV15 to TRBJ2-4, with a weak D call TRBD1 (6 bases). V lost 0 bases to trimming and J lost 9 bases, with 15 bases between them. CDR1 LNHNV and CDR2 YYDKDF come from the germline V gene (reference sequence). CDR3 length equals 15 residues. Here the CDR3 DNA reads TGTGCCACCAGCAGAGATCCTGCCAGAGGGGGCATTCAGTACTTC. Translating it yields CATSRDPARGGIQYF.

The V call is TRBV7-8, the J call TRBJ1-1; 7 bases align to TRBD1. Germline trimming cut 5 bases from V and 7 bases from J; bases unmatched to any gene: 7. CDR1 SGHVS and CDR2 FQNEAQ come from the germline V gene. The CDR3 is 13 residues long. The CDR3 region has the DNA TGTGCCAGCAGCCTACGACAGGGCGGTGAAGCTTTCTTT. It translates to CASSLRQGGEAFF.

The chain uses TRBV29-1 and TRBJ1-1, with D possibly being TRBD1 (5 bases). The length of the CDR3 is 13 residues. Per the germline V gene, CDR1 is SQVTM and CDR2 is ANQGSEA. The V and J ends lost 7 bases and 4 bases respectively, with 16 bases between them. The DNA of the CDR3 is TGCAGCGCCGCCGCCCAGGGCAGCACTGAAGCTTTCTTT. It specifies CSAAAQGSTEAFF.

This clone was observed a single time. V and J are TRBV7-2 and TRBJ2-1, with D perhaps matching TRBD2 (5 bases). This CDR3 contains 15 residues. V gave up 0 bases and J gave up 0 bases, with 6 bases separating them. Germline CDR1 is SGHTA and CDR2 is FQGNSA. CDR3 DNA sequence: TGTGCCAGCAGCTTAGCAGGGAGCTCCTACAATGAGCAGTTCTTC. Residues: CASSLAGSSYNEQFF.

The V call is TRBV6-1, the J call TRBJ2-5; TRBD1 matches 7 bases. Germline CDR1 is MNHNS and CDR2 is SASEGT. This CDR3 contains 13 residues. V was pared by 5 bases and J by 4 bases, with 4 bases of the junction left unmatched. The CDR3, as DNA: TGTGCCAGCAGTTCTAGGGGGCGAGAGACCCAGTACTTC. This sequence encodes CASSSRGRETQYF.

The chain uses TRBV2 and TRBJ1-5; D ambiguous. In germline, CDR1 is SNHLY, CDR2 FYNNEI. The CDR3 totals 15 residues. Deletions cut 3 bases from V and 5 bases from J, with 14 bases between. CDR3 DNA: TGTGCCAGCAGTGATTATATAACCGAGCATCAGCCCCAGCATTTT. Translated: CASSDYITEHQPQHF.

This chain joins TRBV19 and TRBJ1-5, with D perhaps TRBD1 (5 bases). CDR3 length: 16 residues. The V gene's germline CDR1 is LNHDA and CDR2 SQIVND (reference sequence). V shed 5 bases and J shed 9 bases, with 23 bases lying between them. For the CDR3, the DNA is TGTGCCAGTAGTCGCGGGACTTCGATCCAAAGTTCGCCCCAGCATTTT. Its protein is CASSRGTSIQSSPQHF.

The chain couples TRBV7-2 to TRBJ2-7; 7 positions agree with TRBD1. Per germline, CDR1 SGHTA and CDR2 FQGNSA. This CDR3 comprises 14 residues. Germline trimming cut 7 bases from V and 1 base from J; bases unmatched to any gene: 7. CDR3 bases: TGTGCCAGCAATTCCCGACAGGGATCCTACGAGCAGTACTTC. Its protein is CASNSRQGSYEQYF.

In this sample, this clone turned up once. This rearrangement joins TRBV19 to TRBJ1-6, with TRBD1 matching 7 bases. J was trimmed by 7 bases and V by 6 bases; bases with no gene match: 9. The CDR3 contains 15 residues. Germline CDR1 reads LNHDA; CDR2 reads SQIVND (reference sequence). CDR3 bases: TGTGCCAGTAGGGAGAGGGGGCAGGAGAATTCACCCCTCCACTTT. This sequence encodes CASRERGQENSPLHF.

This clone was seen many times. The rearrangement links TRBV10-1 to TRBJ2-3, with 14 bases aligning to TRBD2. Per the germline V gene, CDR1 is WNHNN and CDR2 is SYGVQD (reference sequence). V dropped 7 bases and J dropped 0; count of bases not matched to a gene: 6. The CDR3 consists of 17 residues. The CDR3 here is CASTPGLAGVSTDTQYF. In DNA form, the CDR3 reads TGCGCCAGCACTCCGGGACTAGCGGGGGTTAGCACAGATACGCAGTATTTT.